Following are 32 T cell receptor beta chains from one sample sequenced in a study of response to subunit inactivated influenza vaccine. MiXCR, applied by TCRdb to the RT-PCR reads, yields one record per CDR3 protein. The sample records fewer than 600,000 distinct CDR3 sequences, under 8.5% being singletons. The sequences come from PBMCs from blood, collected roughly 24 months after vaccination. These receptors originate from a man aged 45 to 75 who received an inactivated influenza vaccine.

This clonotype was seen repeatedly, ten times or more. J is TRBJ2-5 and V is TRBV6-6, with no clear D. This CDR3 comprises 12 residues. CDR1 MNHNY and CDR2 SVGAGI come from the germline V gene (reference sequence). V was clipped by 0 bases and J by 5 bases, with 4 bases between them. The CDR3 DNA reads TGTGCCAGCAGTTACTCGAGTGAGACCCAGTACTTC. Its translation: CASSYSSETQYF.

This clonotype has only a few counts. V and J are TRBV3-1 and TRBJ2-2; perhaps TRBD2 as D (7 bases). V was pared by 0 bases and J by 7 bases, with 21 bases between. Germline CDR1 and CDR2: LGHDT and YNNKEL (reference sequence). The CDR3 covers 18 residues. In DNA, the CDR3 is TGTGCCAGCAGCCAAGAAGTTGGGGGGGCGCAGGTTATCGGGGAGCTGTTTTTT. It yields the protein CASSQEVGGAQVIGELFF.

This clonotype has only a few counts. The rearrangement links TRBV20-1 to TRBJ2-5; possible D gene TRBD1, 5 bases. V was shortened by 1 base and J by 5 bases, with 11 bases between the two germline ends. Germline V CDR1 and CDR2: DFQATT, SNEGSKA (reference sequence). CDR3 length: 13 amino acids. This chain's CDR3 is CSARGGRVETQYF. The CDR3 bases are TGCAGTGCTAGAGGAGGCAGGGTCGAGACCCAGTACTTC.

This clonotype turned up a few times. This chain connects TRBV6-1 to TRBJ2-3; D ambiguous. The V end lost 3 bases, the J end lost 2 bases, and 6 bases lay between the germline ends. The CDR3 totals 13 residues. Germline V lookup: CDR1 MNHNS, CDR2 SASEGT. The CDR3 coding sequence is TGTGCCAGCAGTGATCTACACACAGATACGCAGTATTTT. It translates to CASSDLHTDTQYF.

The chain employs TRBV9 and TRBJ2-1; 11 bases fit TRBD2. Germline-derived CDR1 and CDR2 are SGDLS and YYNGEE. The CDR3 loop spans 15 amino acids. The V gene end was trimmed by 3 bases and the J gene end by 10 bases; junction bases not matched to a gene: 9. DNA of the CDR3: TGTGCCAGCAGCGGGGAGGGACTAGCGGAAAGGGAGCAGTTCTTC. Translated: CASSGEGLAEREQFF.

This clonotype was picked up a small number of times. The genes are TRBV4-3 and TRBJ2-5, with 8 bases fitting TRBD2. CDR1 LGHNA and CDR2 YSLEER come from the germline V gene. This CDR3 spans 15 amino acids. After removal of 3 bases from V and 4 bases from J, the junction contained 7 bases not matched to a gene. The CDR3 loop is CASSHREGPRETQYF. CDR3 bases: TGCGCCAGCAGCCACCGGGAGGGCCCTCGAGAGACCCAGTACTTC.

V gene TRBV6-2 or TRBV6-3 combines with J gene TRBJ1-6; 12 bases are shared with TRBD1. V dropped 8 bases and J dropped 6; count of bases not matched to a gene: 5. Germline V gene lookup returns CDR1 MNHEY and CDR2 SVGEGT. This CDR3 has 15 residues. CDR3 sequence (DNA): TGTGCCAGCCGGGGGACAGGGGGCATTAATTCACCCCTCCACTTT. Translation gives CASRGTGGINSPLHF.

The chain has TRBV7-8 and TRBJ1-2; D may be TRBD1 (6 bases). The germline V and J ends were trimmed by 1 base and 4 bases, with 16 bases remaining between them. Germline V gives CDR1 SGHVS, CDR2 FQNEAQ. The CDR3 runs 16 residues. CDR3 sequence: CASSLERGPFIYGYTF. CDR3 coding DNA: TGTGCCAGCAGCTTAGAGCGGGGGCCCTTTATCTATGGCTACACCTTC.

This clonotype was observed many times. The chain is built from TRBV12-3 or TRBV12-4 and TRBJ2-5; weak D call: TRBD2 (6 bases). V lost 5 bases and J lost 4, with 11 bases in between. This CDR3 contains 13 residues. The CDR3 bases are TGTGCCAGCAGTCCCGGGAGCCCAGAGACCCAGTACTTC. Translation gives CASSPGSPETQYF.

This clonotype was seen at least ten times. The chain uses TRBV7-9 and TRBJ1-3, with 10 bases aligning to TRBD1. The CDR3 runs 15 residues. The junction had 2 bases not matched to a gene; V was cut back by 4 bases and J by 2 bases. Germline CDR1 and CDR2: SEHNR and FQNEAQ (reference sequence). DNA for the CDR3: TGTGCCAGCAGCTCGACAGGGGGCCCTGGAAACACCATATATTTT. Its translation: CASSSTGGPGNTIYF.

The chain employs TRBV6-1 and TRBJ2-1; D not certain. The germline V and J ends were trimmed by 6 bases and 0 bases, with 12 bases remaining between them. Germline-derived CDR1 and CDR2 are MNHNS and SASEGT. This CDR3 is built from 15 residues. The CDR3 reads CASRLYRGSYNEQFF. CDR3 DNA sequence: TGTGCCAGCAGACTTTACAGAGGCTCCTACAATGAGCAGTTCTTC.

In this sample, this clonotype turned up many times. The chain carries TRBV20-1 and TRBJ1-5, with D possibly matching TRBD1 (6 bases). V dropped 3 bases and J dropped 11 bases, with 20 bases sitting between them. The V gene's germline CDR1 is DFQATT and CDR2 SNEGSKA (reference sequence). CDR3 length: 14 amino acids. The CDR3 loop is CSARFSTGTVTQHF. The CDR3 nucleotides are TGCAGTGCTAGGTTTTCGACAGGTACGGTGACCCAGCATTTT.

Ten or more counts support this clonotype. The rearrangement joins TRBV6-1 to TRBJ1-1; 7 nucleotides agree with TRBD1. Germline CDR1 reads MNHNS; CDR2 reads SASEGT. CDR3 length: 15 residues. V trimming: 5 bases; J trimming: 1 base; junction bases outside the gene matches: 7. CDR3 coding DNA: TGTGCCAGCAGTCCCTGGGACAGCAGGAACACTGAAGCTTTCTTT. Its translation is CASSPWDSRNTEAFF.

The chain employs TRBV5-1 and TRBJ2-7; 8 nucleotides align to TRBD2. Germline CDR1 SGHRS, CDR2 YFSETQ. The CDR3 runs 14 residues. V lost 1 base, J lost 3 bases, and 3 bases stayed unmatched. The CDR3 sequence: CASSLKAGDYEQYF. Written as DNA, the CDR3 is TGCGCCAGCAGCTTGAAAGCGGGGGACTACGAGCAGTACTTC.

This clonotype was observed a few times. The chain uses TRBV6-1 and TRBJ2-5; 7 nucleotides line up with TRBD1. Trimming cost V 6 bases and J 7 bases; bases outside gene matches: 8. Per the germline V gene, CDR1 is MNHNS and CDR2 is SASEGT. This CDR3 is built from 13 residues. CDR3 region: CASSTTGTATQYF. CDR3 nucleotide sequence: TGTGCCAGCAGCACAACAGGGACAGCGACCCAGTACTTC.

At least ten counts were recorded for this clonotype. The V call is TRBV28, the J call TRBJ1-2; D call uncertain. Germline-derived CDR1 and CDR2 are MDHEN and SYDVKM. This CDR3 comprises 12 residues. V gave up 1 base and J gave up 4 bases, with 4 bases separating them. CDR3 bases: TGTGCCAGCAGTTTATACGGCTATGGCTACACCTTC. Protein product: CASSLYGYGYTF.

The chain has TRBV7-2 and TRBJ2-7; no clear D. Germline V CDR1 and CDR2: SGHTA, FQGNSA. The CDR3 extends over 13 amino acids. Trimming took 1 base from V and 3 from J, leaving 7 bases between them. The DNA for the CDR3 is TGTGCCAGCAGCTTAGAGAACCGCTACGAGCAGTACTTC. Translating gives CASSLENRYEQYF.

The J gene is TRBJ1-1, the V gene TRBV20-1; 9 bases match TRBD1. The CDR3 has 14 amino acids. The junction had 6 bases not matched to a gene; V was cut back by 3 bases and J by 4 bases. Germline V gene sequence: CDR1 DFQATT, CDR2 SNEGSKA (reference sequence). CDR3 DNA: TGCAGTGCTAGCAGACAGGGGGACGCCACTGAAGCTTTCTTT. Translating it yields CSASRQGDATEAFF.

This clonotype was counted ten times or more. The chain employs TRBV3-1 and TRBJ1-5; 8 nucleotides match TRBD1. Germline CDR1 reads LGHDT; CDR2 reads YNNKEL (reference sequence). This CDR3 contains 13 residues. V lost 4 bases to trimming and J lost 9 bases; unmatched junction nucleotides: 5. CDR3 sequence (DNA): TGTGCCAGCAGCCCGGACAGGGTTGGGCCCCAGCATTTT. Translating it yields CASSPDRVGPQHF. Supplemented by reference TRBV3-1 and TRBJ1-5, the full variable domain reads DTAVSQTPKYLVTQMGNDKSIKCEQNLGHDTMYWYKQDSKKFLKIMFSYNNKELIINETVPNRFSPKSPDKAHLNLHINSLELGDSAVYFCASSPDRVGPQHFGDGTRLSIL.

This clonotype was seen a handful of times. The chain has TRBV12-3 or TRBV12-4 and TRBJ1-3; TRBD1 might be the D (6 bases). The CDR3 has 14 amino acids. V was shortened by 6 bases and J by 4 bases, with 13 bases between the two germline ends. The CDR3 loop is CASSANRAGNTIYF. The CDR3 DNA is TGTGCCAGCAGCGCCAACAGGGCCGGAAACACCATATATTTT.

The chain links TRBV4-3 to TRBJ2-1; 10 bases align to TRBD2. The V gene end was trimmed by 4 bases and the J gene end by 9 bases; junction bases not matched to a gene: 9. This CDR3 has 15 amino acids. CDR1 is LGHNA, CDR2 YSLEER, per germline. CDR3 region: CASSPQEREGSEQFF. CDR3 nucleotides: TGCGCCAGCAGCCCTCAGGAGCGGGAGGGTAGTGAGCAGTTCTTC.

This clonotype showed up many times. V is TRBV29-1 and J is TRBJ1-2; 7 positions agree with TRBD1. The V gene's germline CDR1 is SQVTM and CDR2 ANQGSEA. Trimming at V came to 0 bases and at J to 4 bases, leaving 5 bases not matched to a gene. The CDR3 extends over 14 amino acids. CDR3: CSVEDRGRSYGYTF. In DNA form, the CDR3 reads TGCAGCGTTGAAGATAGGGGGCGCAGCTATGGCTACACCTTC.

This clonotype has a handful of counts. The chain couples TRBV12-3 or TRBV12-4 to TRBJ2-1; tentative D call: TRBD2 (7 bases). The V end lost 1 base, the J end lost 9 bases, and 13 bases lay between the germline ends. CDR3 length: 14 residues. The CDR3 spells CASSLEGGHLEQFF. CDR3 sequence (DNA): TGTGCCAGCAGTTTAGAGGGGGGGCACCTTGAGCAGTTCTTC.

This clonotype showed up just a few times. The V call is TRBV9, the J call TRBJ1-2; TRBD1 agrees at 7 bases. Germline V gene sequence: CDR1 SGDLS, CDR2 YYNGEE. The CDR3 length is 15 residues. J was trimmed by 4 bases and V by 4 bases; bases with no gene match: 10. CDR3 coding DNA: TGTGCCAGCAGCACCCCTTCGGCAGGGGGCTATGGCTACACCTTC. It is translated as CASSTPSAGGYGYTF. Full variable domain (remainder filled in from reference TRBV9 and TRBJ1-2): DSGVTQTPKHLITATGQRVTLRCSPRSGDLSVYWYQQSLDQGLQFLIQYYNGEERAKGNILERFSAQQFPDLHSELNLSSLELGDSALYFCASSTPSAGGYGYTFGSGTRLTVV.

CDR3 loop: CASRQLAGVYNEQFF. In DNA, the CDR3 is TGTGCCAGCAGACAACTAGCGGGAGTTTATAATGAGCAGTTCTTC. V and J are TRBV6-2 or TRBV6-3 and TRBJ2-1, with 11 bases lining up with TRBD2. Per the germline V gene, CDR1 is MNHEY and CDR2 is SVGEGT. Losses at the gene ends were 6 bases for V and 7 bases for J; bases not matched to a gene: 8. CDR3 size: 15 residues.

This clonotype was seen only a few times. V usage is TRBV7-2 and J usage is TRBJ2-1; D perhaps matches TRBD1 (7 bases). Trimming stripped 4 bases from V and 5 bases from J, with 18 bases between. CDR1 SGHTA and CDR2 FQGNSA come from the germline V gene. This CDR3 comprises 16 residues. In DNA, the CDR3 is TGTGCCAGCAGCTCGGAGGGGGCCTTCCGAAACAATGAGCAGTTCTTC. Its translation: CASSSEGAFRNNEQFF.

This clonotype was detected ten times or more. The chain has TRBV5-1 and TRBJ2-5, with D tentatively TRBD1 (5 bases). Germline CDR1 and CDR2: SGHRS and YFSETQ. Trimming took off 2 bases at V and 5 bases at J, with 10 bases between the two ends. The CDR3 is 13 amino acids. CDR3 nucleotide sequence: TGCGCCAGCAGCTTTAGACAGTTGGAGACCCAGTACTTC. Translation gives CASSFRQLETQYF.

This clonotype was seen repeatedly, ten times or more. This rearrangement joins TRBV7-9 to TRBJ2-5, with D perhaps assigned TRBD1 or TRBD2 (6 bases each). Trimming pared 6 bases from V and 1 base from J, leaving 12 bases between. This CDR3 contains 14 residues. Germline V CDR1 and CDR2: SEHNR, FQNEAQ (reference sequence). CDR3 DNA: TGTGCCAGCAGGAGAACGGGGGCCCAAGAGACCCAGTACTTC. It is translated as CASRRTGAQETQYF.

This clonotype was counted at least ten times. The rearrangement joins TRBV12-3 or TRBV12-4 to TRBJ2-3; no definite D call. This CDR3 has 14 residues. V shed 3 bases and J shed 1 base, with 8 bases lying between them. CDR3 bases: TGTGCCAGCAGTTTTGGGGAACGCACAGATACGCAGTATTTT. Protein: CASSFGERTDTQYF.

This clonotype was seen ten or more times. The CDR3 region is CASSTDPLDTQYF. The CDR3 nucleotides read TGTGCCAGCAGTACCGATCCTTTAGATACGCAGTATTTT. The J gene is TRBJ2-3, the V gene TRBV12-3 or TRBV12-4; the D is unclear. The V end lost 5 bases, the J end lost 5 bases, and 11 bases lay between the germline ends. CDR3 length: 13 amino acids.

The chain recombines TRBV20-1 with TRBJ1-5; D is ambiguous. Germline values: CDR1 DFQATT, CDR2 SNEGSKA (reference sequence). CDR3 length: 12 amino acids. Trimming left V 0 bases short and J 7 bases short, with 7 bases between. The CDR3 reads CSARDYTQPQHF. The CDR3 nucleotides are TGCAGTGCTAGAGATTACACCCAGCCCCAGCATTTT.

The sample holds a few counts of this clonotype. This chain links TRBV20-1 with TRBJ2-2; D call uncertain. Trimming cost V 6 bases and J 3 bases, with 5 bases left between them. The CDR3 contains 11 residues. Looked up from germline, CDR1 is DFQATT and CDR2 is SNEGSKA (reference sequence). CDR3 region: CSAQDTGELFF. The DNA of the CDR3 is TGCAGTGCCCAGGACACCGGGGAGCTGTTTTTT.